A selection of T cell receptor beta chains follows, all from one sample in a study of long-term antiretroviral therapy in people with HIV. Assay used: immunoSEQ multiplex PCR; TCRdb lists only in-frame clones, some missing. The sample holds fewer than 25,000 clones, roughly 94% seen once. The material was unsorted PBMCs, obtained more than 4.7 years after starting antiretroviral therapy. Receptor source: a woman aged 50 to 60 with HIV. CDR3s include the opening cysteine and the closing phenylalanine or tryptophan. Each record gives: D gene, clone size, V gene, J gene, CDR3 DNA, CDR3 protein. D genes are given only for firm matches. Only some rows state a clone size, as once, few, many or a class for expanded clones.

TRBD1	.	TRBV28	TRBJ2-7	TGTGCCAGCAGCCGGTCTGGACAGGGCTGGATGTACGAGCAGTACTTC	CASSRSGQGWMYEQYF
TRBD1	.	TRBV27	TRBJ2-7	TGTGCCAGCAGTCGGTGGGACAGTTCCTACGAGCAGTACTTC	CASSRWDSSYEQYF
TRBD2	.	TRBV11-3	TRBJ2-3	TGTGCCAGCAGCAGCACGGGAGGTGCAGATACGCAGTATTTT	CASSSTGGADTQYF
.	.	TRBV18	TRBJ1-5	TGTGCCAGCTCACCAGGGCGGGATCAGCCCCAGCATTTT	CASSPGRDQPQHF
TRBD1	.	TRBV5-1	TRBJ2-1	TGCGCCAGCAAACAGGGGGCGAGCTCCTACAATGAGCAGTTCTTC	CASKQGASSYNEQFF
.	.	TRBV7-2	TRBJ1-3	TGTGCCAGCAGCGCGCAGTTAGGAAACACCATATATTTT	CASSAQLGNTIYF
TRBD1	.	TRBV7-9	TRBJ2-5	TGTGCCAGCAGCTTAGTACGGACAGGGGAGGAGACCCAGTACTTC	CASSLVRTGEETQYF
.	once	TRBV7-8	TRBJ2-7	TGTGCCAGCAGCTTAGCCCGGGGGAGATTCTACGAGCAGTACTTC	CASSLARGRFYEQYF
TRBD2	.	TRBV9	TRBJ2-3	TGTGCCAGCAGCGTAAGCCCTACGGTAGCGGGAAGCACAGATACGCAGTATTTT	CASSVSPTVAGSTDTQYF
.	.	TRBV5-5	TRBJ1-4	TGTGCCAGCAGCTTGGACGGCTTCAGCGAAAAACTGTTTTTT	CASSLDGFSEKLFF
.	.	TRBV7-6	TRBJ2-7	TGTGCCAGCAGCGCGACTAGTGGGGGCGAGCAGTACTTC	CASSATSGGEQYF
.	.	TRBV11-1	TRBJ1-1	TGTGCCAGCAGCCCGGGACATGGAGCTTTCTTT	CASSPGHGAFF
.	.	TRBV7-2	TRBJ2-5	TGTGCCAGCAGCCTTAGGTCCAGCCAAGAGACCCAGTACTTC	CASSLRSSQETQYF
.	.	TRBV6-5	TRBJ2-7	TGTGCCAGCAAACAATCCGGCGGGTCCCTCGAGCAGTACTTC	CASKQSGGSLEQYF
.	.	TRBV9	TRBJ2-2	TGTGCCAGCAGCGCAAACACCGGGGAGCTGTTTTTT	CASSANTGELFF